Listed below are T cell receptor beta chains from one sample, sequenced in a study of blood T cell repertoires in COVID-19. Assay: immunoSEQ multiplex PCR; the TCRdb copy retains only in-frame clones and omits some. The sample lists about 40,000 clones; approximately 80% were seen once. Sequencing used peripheral blood. These receptor sequences come from a man aged 45 to 65 with active COVID-19. Both conserved end residues are trimmed from each CDR3. Fields, in order: V gene, J gene, CDR3 protein.

v_gene: TRBV3-1/TRBV3-2
j_gene: TRBJ2-2
CDR3aa: ASSLRGAGELF

v_gene: TRBV10-3
j_gene: TRBJ2-1
CDR3aa: AISVPGAGNEQF

v_gene: TRBV6-2/TRBV6-3
j_gene: TRBJ2-7
CDR3aa: ASSRPGLGVGEQY

v_gene: TRBV11-2
j_gene: TRBJ1-4
CDR3aa: ASSLNSGGSSKLF

v_gene: TRBV5-8
j_gene: TRBJ2-4
CDR3aa: ASILIGTIQY

v_gene: TRBV2
j_gene: TRBJ1-3
CDR3aa: ASSGQGQVAGNTIY

v_gene: TRBV6-6
j_gene: TRBJ1-3
CDR3aa: ASREPGNTIY

v_gene: TRBV6-2/TRBV6-3
j_gene: TRBJ2-7
CDR3aa: ASSRDDRTFSYEQY

v_gene: TRBV4-2
j_gene: TRBJ2-2
CDR3aa: ASSPRPVPSGSGTGELF

v_gene: TRBV9
j_gene: TRBJ2-2
CDR3aa: ASSIQGATNTGELF

v_gene: TRBV3-1/TRBV3-2
j_gene: TRBJ2-2
CDR3aa: ASSQGLYNTGELF

v_gene: TRBV2
j_gene: TRBJ2-1
CDR3aa: ASSEVAVYNEQF

v_gene: TRBV5-1
j_gene: TRBJ1-3
CDR3aa: ASSLEHSGNTIY

v_gene: TRBV5-1
j_gene: TRBJ2-5
CDR3aa: ASSSQGGSQETQY

v_gene: TRBV7-3
j_gene: TRBJ2-2
CDR3aa: ASSSGQGTGELF

v_gene: TRBV27
j_gene: TRBJ2-1
CDR3aa: ASSLSSFPTRYNEQF

v_gene: TRBV10-1
j_gene: TRBJ2-3
CDR3aa: ASSESSLAGGATDTQY

v_gene: TRBV21-1
j_gene: TRBJ1-5
CDR3aa: ASSKVPRSNQPQH

v_gene: TRBV11-2
j_gene: TRBJ2-3
CDR3aa: ASSTGAGDTQY

v_gene: TRBV6-5
j_gene: TRBJ2-6
CDR3aa: ASSYYGGYGANVLT

v_gene: TRBV24-1
j_gene: TRBJ2-1
CDR3aa: ATSDFGRGPTSGQF

v_gene: TRBV2
j_gene: TRBJ1-1
CDR3aa: ASSEAPGVNTEAF

v_gene: TRBV7-3
j_gene: TRBJ2-2
CDR3aa: ASSSRSGPAGGELF

v_gene: TRBV10-3
j_gene: TRBJ2-1
CDR3aa: AISELAGEVEQF

v_gene: TRBV9
j_gene: TRBJ2-2
CDR3aa: ASSVEGQGRYGELF

v_gene: TRBV10-3
j_gene: TRBJ2-7
CDR3aa: ATSGSAYEQY

v_gene: TRBV2
j_gene: TRBJ1-1
CDR3aa: ASRAGTGNTEAF

v_gene: TRBV6-2/TRBV6-3
j_gene: TRBJ1-2
CDR3aa: ASSYVQGGSYGYT

v_gene: TRBV6-5
j_gene: TRBJ2-5
CDR3aa: ASQGMEETQY

v_gene: TRBV7-8
j_gene: TRBJ2-7
CDR3aa: ASSLLTSDYEQY

v_gene: TRBV11-2
j_gene: TRBJ2-1
CDR3aa: ASSPADWAQF

v_gene: TRBV6-6
j_gene: TRBJ1-6
CDR3aa: ASSSSPGDNSPLH

v_gene: TRBV11-3
j_gene: TRBJ2-3
CDR3aa: ASSLDRYRGQVTDTQY

v_gene: TRBV6-2/TRBV6-3
j_gene: TRBJ2-1
CDR3aa: ASSYTGLALQLGV

v_gene: TRBV18
j_gene: TRBJ1-1
CDR3aa: ASSPPDGEGTEAF

v_gene: TRBV28
j_gene: TRBJ1-1
CDR3aa: ASSPGQGNTEAF

v_gene: TRBV29-1
j_gene: TRBJ2-3
CDR3aa: SVDITSTDTQY

v_gene: TRBV24-1
j_gene: TRBJ2-1
CDR3aa: ATSDPSGGLHNEQF

v_gene: TRBV27
j_gene: TRBJ1-2
CDR3aa: ASSLDRSYGYT

v_gene: TRBV4-1
j_gene: TRBJ1-4
CDR3aa: ASSQDHGGANEKLF

v_gene: TRBV5-5
j_gene: TRBJ1-2
CDR3aa: ASSSGRGTGNGYT

v_gene: TRBV6-2/TRBV6-3
j_gene: TRBJ1-5
CDR3aa: ASSYGSGGTQH

v_gene: TRBV5-5
j_gene: TRBJ1-5
CDR3aa: ASSLVEGGQPQH

v_gene: TRBV28
j_gene: TRBJ2-1
CDR3aa: ASNMRGVSYNEQF

v_gene: TRBV27
j_gene: TRBJ1-5
CDR3aa: ASSRTEYSNQPQH

v_gene: TRBV4-3
j_gene: TRBJ1-6
CDR3aa: ASSPGQGNSPLH

v_gene: TRBV2
j_gene: TRBJ2-7
CDR3aa: ASSEGQPSYEQY

v_gene: TRBV2
j_gene: TRBJ2-7
CDR3aa: ASSPGTATYEQY

v_gene: TRBV19
j_gene: TRBJ2-2
CDR3aa: ASSLTGRGMAGGPNTGELF

v_gene: TRBV7-9
j_gene: TRBJ1-4
CDR3aa: ASSLIGTGFNEKLF

v_gene: TRBV18
j_gene: TRBJ2-7
CDR3aa: ASSPGLAGYEQY

v_gene: TRBV7-8
j_gene: TRBJ2-2
CDR3aa: ASSLRRGETGELF

v_gene: TRBV5-1
j_gene: TRBJ1-6
CDR3aa: ASSLGDLNSPLH